These 18 T cell receptor beta chains originate from one sample sequenced in a study of T-cell memory formation after mild COVID-19. A single record per CDR3 protein comes from TCRdb applying MiXCR to the 5' RACE reads. The sample lists some 54,000 distinct CDR3 sequences, around a tenth occurring once. What was sequenced was PBMCs or a T cell subset sorted from them (not recorded which). The receptors stem from a man between 18 and 35 years old who had mild COVID-19 (a few samples of this study predate the infection). Cell type and time point are not known.

On this clonotype itself: A much larger clone sits a single nucleotide away, making a read error possible. The missing conserved phenylalanine or tryptophan at the end of this CDR3 makes a read error likely. The rearrangement joins TRBV9 to TRBJ2-3, with 7 bases identical to TRBD2. The V gene's germline CDR1 is SGDLS and CDR2 YYNGEE. Losses at the gene ends were 3 bases for V and 3 bases for J; bases not matched to a gene: 4. CDR3 size: 14 residues. CDR3 sequence reads: CASSAAGSTDTQYY. CDR3 coding DNA: TGTGCCAGCAGCGCAGCGGGATCTACAGATACGCAGTATTAT.

Ten or more counts support this clonotype. The chain employs TRBV7-2 and TRBJ2-1, with 11 nucleotides matching TRBD2. CDR1 SGHTA and CDR2 FQGNSA come from the germline V gene. The CDR3 totals 16 residues. Trimming removed 5 bases from V and 4 bases from J; junction bases left unmatched: 7. CDR3 region: CASSVTSGAGYNEQFF. The CDR3 DNA reads as TGTGCCAGCAGCGTGACTAGCGGGGCGGGTTACAATGAGCAGTTCTTC.

This clonotype came up many times. The genes are TRBV7-2 and TRBJ2-1; D possibly corresponds to TRBD2 (6 bases). This CDR3 region has 13 residues. Trimming took 1 base from V and 14 from J, leaving 15 bases between them. The germline V gene has CDR1 SGHTA and CDR2 FQGNSA. The CDR3 bases are TGTGCCAGCAGCTTAGGCGGGACCGAGGTTAAGTTCTTC. It is translated as CASSLGGTEVKFF.

This clonotype occurred many times. The chain couples TRBV12-3 or TRBV12-4 to TRBJ2-2; D possibly uses TRBD1 or TRBD2 (7 bases each). CDR3 length equals 15 residues. V gave up 6 bases and J gave up 5 bases, with 16 bases separating them. The CDR3 DNA reads as TGTGCCAGCAGCCTCAGGGGGGGTGGAACCGGGGAGCTGTTTTTT. It specifies CASSLRGGGTGELFF.

This clonotype was detected only a few times. This rearrangement joins TRBV29-1 to TRBJ2-3; D gene ambiguous. The germline CDR1 and CDR2 sequences are SQVTM and ANQGSEA. This CDR3 region has 12 residues. V lost 4 bases to trimming and J lost 0 bases, with 5 bases between them. The CDR3 DNA sequence: TGCAGCGTTGGAGATAGCACAGATACGCAGTATTTT. Translated, it gives CSVGDSTDTQYF.

This clonotype has just a few counts. The rearrangement links TRBV27 to TRBJ1-4; unclear D gene. V lost 3 bases and J 6 bases, leaving 8 bases between the germline ends. Per the germline V gene, CDR1 is MNHEY and CDR2 is SMNVEV (reference sequence). CDR3 length: 13 residues. CDR3 residues: CASSFSYDEKLFF. The CDR3 DNA reads as TGTGCCAGCAGTTTTTCGTATGATGAAAAACTGTTTTTT.

The chain links TRBV2 to TRBJ1-2; D not resolved. The germline CDR1 and CDR2 sequences are SNHLY and FYNNEI. The CDR3 sequence is 11 residues long. Trimming left V 8 bases short and J 1 base short, with 5 bases between. In nucleotides, the CDR3 is TGTGCCAGCGCCGTTAACTATGGCTACACCTTC. Its translation: CASAVNYGYTF.

J is TRBJ2-4 and V is TRBV5-1; D is possibly TRBD1 or TRBD2 (5 bases each). Trimming removed 5 bases from V and 3 bases from J, with 15 bases in between. Per germline, CDR1 SGHRS and CDR2 YFSETQ. There are 15 residues in the CDR3. As DNA, the CDR3 is TGCGCCAGCAGTCCAGACGGGGCAAGCAAAAACATTCAGTACTTC. This sequence encodes CASSPDGASKNIQYF.

This clonotype showed up just a few times. The chain employs TRBV20-1 and TRBJ1-2; D may be TRBD1 (5 bases). The CDR3 has 12 residues. Germline loops: CDR1 DFQATT, CDR2 SNEGSKA (reference sequence). The CDR3 DNA reads TGCAGAGCCGGGACGGTAACGTTCGGCTACACCTTC. Amino acids: CRAGTVTFGYTF.

This rearrangement joins TRBV6-1 to TRBJ2-7; TRBD2 matches at 8 bases. The junction had 9 bases not matched to a gene; V was cut back by 7 bases and J by 1 base. Germline CDR1 is MNHNS and CDR2 is SASEGT. CDR3 length equals 15 residues. CDR3: CASIPPGLGSYEQYV. CDR3 in DNA: TGTGCCAGCATCCCGCCGGGACTAGGATCCTACGAGCAGTACGTC.

This clonotype occurred many times. This sequence joins TRBV7-6 and TRBJ2-1; D may be TRBD2 (5 bases). Trimming cost V 4 bases and J 0 bases, with 10 bases left between them. This CDR3 is built from 15 residues. Germline V lookup: CDR1 SGHVS, CDR2 FNYEAQ. CDR3 amino acids: CASSSPRGSYNEQFF. CDR3 coding DNA: TGTGCCAGCAGCTCGCCCCGGGGCTCCTACAATGAGCAGTTCTTC.

The sample holds many counts of this clonotype. The rearrangement uses TRBV12-3 or TRBV12-4 and TRBJ1-5; D possibly corresponds to TRBD1 (6 bases). The germline V and J ends were trimmed by 7 bases and 2 bases, with 9 bases remaining between them. The CDR3 runs 13 residues. CDR3 DNA: TGTGCCAGCAACGCAGGGGGCAATCAGCCCCAGCATTTT. This codes for CASNAGGNQPQHF.

In this sample, this clonotype turned up many times. V gene TRBV4-3 combines with J gene TRBJ2-6, with D possibly matching TRBD2 (5 bases). This CDR3 is 18 amino acids long. The V gene's germline CDR1 is LGHNA and CDR2 YSLEER. V was trimmed by 0 bases and J by 6 bases, leaving 18 bases between them. The CDR3 nucleotides read TGCGCCAGCAGCCAAGATCGGTCCCGAGGGAGCTCGGCCAACGTCCTGACTTTC. Translated: CASSQDRSRGSSANVLTF.

There are a few counts of this clonotype. This rearrangement joins TRBV5-1 to TRBJ2-3, with D possibly being TRBD1 (7 bases). The CDR3 is made up of 17 amino acids. V dropped 1 base and J dropped 2 bases, with 17 bases sitting between them. Per the germline V gene, CDR1 is SGHRS and CDR2 is YFSETQ. In DNA form, the CDR3 reads TGCGCCAGCAGCTTGAATGTCGGGGGACAGATCACAGATACGCAGTATTTT. Translation: CASSLNVGGQITDTQYF. The entire variable domain, with the rest obtained from reference TRBV5-1 and TRBJ2-3, is as follows: KAGVTQTPRYLIKTRGQQVTLSCSPISGHRSVSWYQQTPGQGLQFLFEYFSETQRNKGNFPGRFSGRQFSNSRSEMNVSTLELGDSALYLCASSLNVGGQITDTQYFGPGTRLTVL.

This clonotype was picked up a small number of times. V and J are TRBV7-2 and TRBJ1-5; unclear D gene. V was cut by 0 bases and J by 6 bases, with 3 bases left in between. CDR3 length: 12 residues. Germline lookup yields CDR1 SGHTA and CDR2 FQGNSA. DNA of the CDR3: TGTGCCAGCAGCTTAGCGTCTCAGCCCCAGCATTTT. Its translation is CASSLASQPQHF.

The chain employs TRBV5-1 and TRBJ2-3, with D possibly being TRBD1 (5 bases). The CDR3 spans 14 residues. Germline CDR1 SGHRS, CDR2 YFSETQ. Deletions cut 4 bases from V and 4 bases from J, with 13 bases between. The CDR3 nucleotides read TGCGCCAGCAGCACGCATCTGGGGCCAGATACGCAGTATTTT. Amino acid sequence: CASSTHLGPDTQYF.

J is TRBJ2-7 and V is TRBV11-1; TRBD2 matches at 12 bases. V shed 5 bases, J shed 4 bases, and the junction held 6 bases outside the gene matches. Germline CDR1 reads SGHAT; CDR2 reads FQDESV (reference sequence). The CDR3 runs to 15 residues. The CDR3 loop is CASSPKTSGGYEQYF. CDR3 DNA: TGTGCCAGCAGCCCCAAGACTAGCGGGGGTTACGAGCAGTACTTC.

This clonotype was counted many times. This chain links TRBV7-3 with TRBJ2-3, with 10 bases aligning to TRBD2. The CDR3 runs to 15 residues. V shed 4 bases, J shed 6 bases, and the junction held 7 bases outside the gene matches. The germline V gene has CDR1 SGHTA and CDR2 FQGTGA. The CDR3 region has the DNA TGTGCCAGCAGCTATAGCGGGGGGCGGGAGGATACGCAGTATTTT. It specifies CASSYSGGREDTQYF.